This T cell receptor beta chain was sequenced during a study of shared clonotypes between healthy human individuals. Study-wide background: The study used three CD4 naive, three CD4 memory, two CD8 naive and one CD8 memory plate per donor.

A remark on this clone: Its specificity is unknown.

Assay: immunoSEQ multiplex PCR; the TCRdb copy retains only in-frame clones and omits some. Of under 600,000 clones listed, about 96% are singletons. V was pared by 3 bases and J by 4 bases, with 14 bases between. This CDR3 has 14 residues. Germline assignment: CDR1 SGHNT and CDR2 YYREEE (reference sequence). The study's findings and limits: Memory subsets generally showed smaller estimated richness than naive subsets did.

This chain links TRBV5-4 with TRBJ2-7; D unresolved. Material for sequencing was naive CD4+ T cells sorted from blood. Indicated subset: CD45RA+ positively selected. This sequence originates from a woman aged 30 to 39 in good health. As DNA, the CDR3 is TGTGCCAGCAGCTCTCGGATTCTGCCTTACGAGCAGTACTTC. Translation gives CASSSRILPYEQYF.